A selection of T cell receptor beta chains follows, all from one sample in a study of cytomegalovirus exposure and HLA in healthy donors. The data were produced by immunoSEQ multiplex PCR, yet TCRdb's version contains in-frame clones alone and is incomplete. The repertoire holds 95,000 to 130,000 clones, with about 10% as singletons. The specimen sequenced was PBMCs. These receptors came from a man aged 30 to 45 in good health and CMV-seronegative. The CDR3 runs from the conserved cysteine through the conserved F or W. The order of the fields is J gene, clone size, V gene, D gene, CDR3 DNA, CDR3 protein. D genes are given only for firm matches. Size values are once, few and many counts, or a class for expanded clones, and some rows have none.

>TRBJ2-7|NA|TRBV11-3|NA
TGTGCCAGCAGTCTAGTGGTGTACGAGCAGTACTTC
CASSLVVYEQYF
>TRBJ1-1|NA|TRBV29-1|TRBD1
TGCAGCGGACGACAGGGGGCTGCAACTGAAGCTTTCTTT
CSGRQGAATEAFF
>TRBJ2-1|few|TRBV6-5|NA
TGTGCCAGCAGTGCGGGCCCGAACAATGAGCAGTTCTTC
CASSAGPNNEQFF
>TRBJ1-1|few|TRBV2|NA
TGTGCCAGCAGTGAAGGCTATTCTGAAGCTTTCTTT
CASSEGYSEAFF
>TRBJ1-2|few|TRBV14|NA
TGTGCCAGCAGCCAAGACAATGCTAACTATGGCTACACCTTC
CASSQDNANYGYTF
>TRBJ2-2|NA|TRBV9|NA
TGTGCCAGCAGCGCTCGCGGGGCGGAGAACACCGGGGAGCTGTTTTTT
CASSARGAENTGELFF
>TRBJ2-5|NA|TRBV2|NA
TGTGCCAGCAGCTCGGGACATCCGCAGTACTTC
CASSSGHPQYF
>TRBJ2-1|few|TRBV18|NA
TGTGCCAGCTCACCGGTCGGGAACAGTAGCTCCTACAATGAGCAGTTCTTC
CASSPVGNSSSYNEQFF
>TRBJ1-1|few|TRBV7-9|NA
TGTGCCAGCAGCTCTACTGACAGCCAGGAATGGGCTTTCTTT
CASSSTDSQEWAFF
>TRBJ2-3|few|TRBV28|NA
TGTGCCAGCACTTCGTGGGGGGCTAGCGGAAATACAGATACGCAGTATTTT
CASTSWGASGNTDTQYF
>TRBJ2-2|NA|TRBV7-9|NA
TGTGCCAGCAGCTTAGCGGTTGGCCCCGGGGAGCTGTTTTTT
CASSLAVGPGELFF
>TRBJ2-1|NA|TRBV7-9|TRBD1
TGTGCCAGCAGTTCCAGAAGACAGGGATACTCCAATGAGCAGTTCTTC
CASSSRRQGYSNEQFF
>TRBJ1-5|NA|TRBV30|TRBD1
TGTGCCTGGAGCAAGGGGGCTGATCAGCCCCAGCATTTT
CAWSKGADQPQHF
>TRBJ1-1|NA|TRBV28|TRBD1
TGTGCCAGCAGTTCTGGCCAGGGGGCGATTGAAGCTTTCTTT
CASSSGQGAIEAFF
>TRBJ1-1|NA|TRBV30|NA
TGTGCCTGGAGTGCAGACAGTAGCTCCCTTGAAGCTTTCTTT
CAWSADSSSLEAFF
>TRBJ2-1|few|TRBV9|TRBD2
TGTGCCAGCAGCACCGGACTAGCGGGCCTTAGCTCCTACAATGAGCAGTTCTTC
CASSTGLAGLSSYNEQFF
>TRBJ1-1|few|TRBV28|TRBD1
TGTGCCAGCAGTTTGGGACAGCTGAACACTGAAGCTTTCTTT
CASSLGQLNTEAFF
>TRBJ2-7|NA|TRBV29-1|TRBD1
TGCAGCGTGGTACCAACGGGACAGTCCTCCTACGAGCAGTACTTC
CSVVPTGQSSYEQYF
>TRBJ2-7|few|TRBV11-2|TRBD2
TGTGCCAGCAGCCTTCCCTCCCGTGCGGGAGGCCCCTCCTACGAGCAGTACTTC
CASSLPSRAGGPSYEQYF
>TRBJ2-3|few|TRBV5-5|TRBD1
TGTGCCAGCAGCTTCACGATGACAGGGAGTGGCACAGATACGCAGTATTTT
CASSFTMTGSGTDTQYF
>TRBJ1-4|NA|TRBV27|TRBD1
TGTGCCAGCAGTTGGACAGGGGGTAGTGAAAAACTGTTTTTT
CASSWTGGSEKLFF
>TRBJ2-6|NA|TRBV25-1|NA
TGTGCCAGCAGTTGGCCTGGGGCCAACGTCCTGACTTTC
CASSWPGANVLTF
>TRBJ1-4|few|TRBV11-2|NA
TGTGCCAGCAGCCCCATGCGGGTGGGAGAAAAACTGTTTTTT
CASSPMRVGEKLFF
>TRBJ1-6|few|TRBV6-5|NA
TGTGCCAGCAGCGACAGGAGCTCCTATAATTCACCCCTCCACTTT
CASSDRSSYNSPLHF
>TRBJ1-2|few|TRBV6-6|TRBD1
TGTGCCACCAGCCCACCAGGGGGCTATGGCTACACCTTC
CATSPPGGYGYTF
>TRBJ2-2|few|TRBV6-5|TRBD2
TGTGCCACGGGGGGACTCCCGAACACCGGGGAGCTGTTTTTT
CATGGLPNTGELFF
>TRBJ2-5|NA|TRBV19|TRBD1
TGTGCCAGTAACACAGGGGATGAGACCCAGTACTTC
CASNTGDETQYF
>TRBJ1-1|few|TRBV27|NA
TGTGCCAGCAGTTTATCGGGCAGTGAAGCTTTCTTT
CASSLSGSEAFF
>TRBJ2-3|few|TRBV6-6|TRBD1
TGTGCCAGCAGCCGACAGGGGGCGGCAGATACGCAGTATTTT
CASSRQGAADTQYF
>TRBJ1-1|NA|TRBV4-3|TRBD1
TGCGCCAGCAGCCAGATTACAGGGGGCACTGAAGCTTTCTTT
CASSQITGGTEAFF
>TRBJ1-4|NA|TRBV10-3|TRBD1
TGTGCCATCAGTATCGGACAGGGGAATCCTAATGAAAAACTGTTTTTT
CAISIGQGNPNEKLFF
>TRBJ2-3|NA|TRBV6-5|TRBD1
TGTGCCAGCGGGACAGGGCCACGCACAGATACGCAGTATTTT
CASGTGPRTDTQYF
>TRBJ2-7|few|TRBV6-4|NA
TGTGCCAGCAGTGACTCGACACAGATCCCCTACGAGCAGTACTTC
CASSDSTQIPYEQYF
>TRBJ2-5|NA|TRBV7-6|NA
TGTGCCAGCAGCTTAGACGCAATTAAAGAGCAGTACTTC
CASSLDAIKEQYF
>TRBJ1-2|NA|TRBV5-6|NA
TGTACCAGCAGCTTGGCCCCCAGCGGGGTTGACTATGGCTACACCTTC
CTSSLAPSGVDYGYTF
>TRBJ1-5|few|TRBV2|NA
TGTGCCAGCCGGGGGGCAAGGGTCCATAGAGATAGCAATCAGCCCCAGCATTTT
CASRGARVHRDSNQPQHF
>TRBJ2-7|once|TRBV10-2|TRBD2
TGCGCCAGCAGTGAGCCGGTCGGGGGGAGCGAGCAGTACTTC
CASSEPVGGSEQYF
>TRBJ2-1|NA|TRBV9|NA
TGTGCCAGCAGCGTAGCTACGATGAACAATGAGCAGTTCTTC
CASSVATMNNEQFF
>TRBJ2-1|NA|TRBV10-1|TRBD2
TGCGCCAGCAGTGACTCCGGGACTAGCGGGAGCAATGAGCAGTTCTTC
CASSDSGTSGSNEQFF
>TRBJ1-1|few|TRBV2|NA
TGTGCCAGCAGACTTATGAACACTGAAGCTTTCTTT
CASRLMNTEAFF